The clone carrying this TCR beta chain was seen only a few times. Its matching antigen is unknown. The CDR3 extends over 16 amino acids. V was trimmed by 3 bases and J by 0 bases, leaving 18 bases between them. Germline V lookup: CDR1 DFQATT, CDR2 SNEGSKA (reference sequence). Each CDR3 protein is one row after TCRdb ran MiXCR on the 5' RACE reads. The sample yields almost 250,000 distinct CDR3 sequences, about 30% seen once. This sample stems from a study of CD8 T cells in ankylosing spondylitis. Study outcomes and limitations: CD8+ disease-linked clones were present at relatively low frequencies in blood.

Input material: blood, either unsorted or a sorted T cell fraction (not recorded which). The rearrangement links TRBV20-1 to TRBJ2-7; a possible D gene is TRBD2 (6 bases). The sequence was collected from a male donor with ankylosing spondylitis or in good health (not recorded which). CDR3 in amino acids: CSASMLRDSSSYEQYF. The DNA of the CDR3 is TGCAGTGCTAGTATGTTGAGGGACTCGAGCTCCTACGAGCAGTACTTC.